The 29 T cell receptor beta chains presented below share a single source sample, sequenced in a study of cytomegalovirus exposure and HLA in healthy donors. Both 60 Vbeta primers and 13 Jbeta primers went into the PCR. Using immunoSEQ multiplex PCR, the repertoire was profiled, and TCRdb retains in-frame clones only, with some absent. The sample lists 210,000 or so clones; over 75% were seen once. Source material: PBMCs. Every receptor here comes from a boy between 10 and 17 years old in good health and CMV-seronegative.

The chain has TRBV13 and TRBJ2-7; possible D gene TRBD2, 5 bases. In germline, CDR1 is PRHDT, CDR2 FYEKMQ (reference sequence). The CDR3 spans 16 residues. Trimming stripped 5 bases from V and 1 base from J, with 18 bases between. The CDR3 bases are TGTGCCAGCAGCGTCGGACTGGCGCATCTTTCCTACGAGCAGTACTTC. It encodes CASSVGLAHLSYEQYF.

V is TRBV6-1 and J is TRBJ2-7; 9 nucleotides match TRBD2. The germline CDR1 and CDR2 sequences are MNHNS and SASEGT. The length of the CDR3 is 16 residues. V gave up 3 bases and J gave up 6 bases; unmatched junction bases: 12. The CDR3 DNA follows: TGTGCCAGCAGTGAGCGGGGGCTAGCGGGATTTGGCGAGCAGTACTTC. Protein product: CASSERGLAGFGEQYF.

This clone showed up just once. The rearrangement uses TRBV11-3 and TRBJ2-1; 8 nucleotides align to TRBD1. Germline V CDR1 and CDR2: SGHNT, YENEEA. Germline trimming cut 0 bases from V and 0 bases from J; bases unmatched to any gene: 13. The CDR3 is 20 residues long. Written as DNA, the CDR3 is TGTGCCAGCAGCTTAGAGGGTCCGTACAGGGGGGTCGGCTCCTACAATGAGCAGTTCTTC. Its protein product is CASSLEGPYRGVGSYNEQFF.

This chain uses TRBV6-5 with TRBJ1-6; TRBD1 matches 9 bases. Trimming took 3 bases from V and 13 from J; bases not matched to a gene: 10. Germline CDR1 and CDR2: MNHEY and SVGAGI. This CDR3 contains 15 residues. This chain's CDR3 is CASSYAGTGSAPLHF. The CDR3, as DNA: TGTGCCAGCAGTTATGCCGGGACAGGGTCGGCGCCCCTCCACTTT.

The CDR3 region has the DNA TGCGCCAGCAGCCCAGAGGGTCGGGGCACTGAAGCTTTCTTT. Its protein product is CASSPEGRGTEAFF. The chain joins TRBV4-1 to TRBJ1-1; D call uncertain. CDR3 length: 14 amino acids. Trimming removed 4 bases at V and 4 bases at J, with 13 bases between. Germline CDR1 and CDR2: MGHRA and YSYEKL.

The DNA for the CDR3 is TGTGCCAGCAGCTTCCAGGGGAGCACTGAAGCTTTCTTT. Its translation: CASSFQGSTEAFF. This chain joins TRBV7-2 and TRBJ1-1; D possibly corresponds to TRBD1 (6 bases). Trimming cost V 3 bases and J 4 bases, with 9 bases left between them. The CDR3 is 13 residues long. The germline CDR1 and CDR2 sequences are SGHTA and FQGNSA.

With regard to this clone: One end of the junction is discordant with germline, which a read error may explain. The chain links TRBV5-4 to TRBJ2-4, with TRBD2 matching over 11 bases. The CDR3 totals 12 residues. Germline CDR1 and CDR2: SGHNT and YYREEE (reference sequence). This chain's CDR3 is CASSLEGTSGSF. The DNA of the CDR3 is TGTGCCAGCAGCTTGGAGGGGACTAGCGGTTCCTTC.

The chain combines TRBV4-1 with TRBJ1-5; D uncertain. Trimming took 2 bases from V and 0 from J, leaving 8 bases between them. Germline V gene data show CDR1 as MGHRA and CDR2 as YSYEKL. The CDR3 consists of 15 residues. In nucleotides, the CDR3 is TGCGCCAGCAGCCAACGACATCATAGCAATCAGCCCCAGCATTTT. Residues: CASSQRHHSNQPQHF.

A single count supports this clone. This chain uses TRBV19 with TRBJ2-5; 8 bases are shared with TRBD2. CDR1 and CDR2 (germline): LNHDA, SQIVND (reference sequence). V dropped 3 bases and J dropped 1; count of bases not matched to a gene: 4. The CDR3 runs 15 residues. CDR3 nucleotides: TGTGCCAGTAGTATGGCGCGGGGGGCCCAAGAGACCCAGTACTTC. Translated: CASSMARGAQETQYF. Looking up the rest from reference TRBV19 and TRBJ2-5 gives the full variable domain: DGGITQSPKYLFRKEGQNVTLSCEQNLNHDAMYWYRQDPGQGLRLIYYSQIVNDFQKGDIAEGYSVSREKKESFPLTVTSAQKNPTAFYLCASSMARGAQETQYFGPGTRLLVL.

This chain's CDR3 is CASSLGSTYEQYF. CDR3 sequence (DNA): TGTGCCAGCAGCTTGGGTTCTACCTACGAGCAGTACTTC. The J gene is TRBJ2-7, the V gene TRBV5-4, with D unclear. This CDR3 has 13 residues. Trimming left V 0 bases short and J 2 bases short, with 6 bases between. The germline V gene encodes CDR1 SGHNT and CDR2 YYREEE (reference sequence).

The chain links TRBV5-4 to TRBJ2-3; weak D call: TRBD2 (5 bases). The CDR3 sequence is 13 residues long. V was clipped by 4 bases and J by 3 bases, with 9 bases between them. Germline loops: CDR1 SGHNT, CDR2 YYREEE (reference sequence). Here the CDR3 reads CASSLRGTDTQYF. The CDR3 region has the DNA TGTGCCAGCAGCCTTCGCGGGACAGATACGCAGTATTTT.

The gene calls are TRBV19 and TRBJ1-2; TRBD1 matches at 9 bases. The CDR3 contains 14 residues. Trimming cost V 7 bases and J 4 bases; bases outside gene matches: 7. Germline CDR1 reads LNHDA; CDR2 reads SQIVND (reference sequence). CDR3 nucleotide sequence: TGTGCCAGTACCCTGACAGGGGGAGGCTATGGCTACACCTTC. It codes for CASTLTGGGYGYTF.

This clone was detected a few times. The V gene is TRBV4-2, the J gene TRBJ2-3; 10 nucleotides agree with TRBD2. The CDR3 runs to 16 residues. The junction had 5 bases not matched to a gene; V was cut back by 1 base and J by 4 bases. The V gene's germline CDR1 is LGHNA and CDR2 YNFKEQ. The CDR3 DNA sequence: TGTGCCAGCAGCCAAGGGAGCGGGGGGGGTTCAGATACGCAGTATTTT. Translation: CASSQGSGGGSDTQYF.

This clone was detected once. The chain employs TRBV7-2 and TRBJ2-7, with a possible D match to TRBD2 (6 bases). This CDR3 spans 12 amino acids. Trimming cost V 5 bases and J 9 bases, with 14 bases left between them. Germline V CDR1 and CDR2: SGHTA, FQGNSA. CDR3 in DNA: TGTGCCAGCAGCCCCTCCGGGAGCAGGCAGTACTTC. As protein: CASSPSGSRQYF.

V usage is TRBV27 and J usage is TRBJ1-2; D is unclear. V was pared by 2 bases and J by 5 bases, with 18 bases between. Germline V gives CDR1 MNHEY, CDR2 SMNVEV (reference sequence). The length of the CDR3 is 16 residues. The DNA of the CDR3 is TGTGCCAGCAGTTTAATCGGTCCTCCCATGCCTTATGGCTACACCTTC. The encoded protein is CASSLIGPPMPYGYTF.

J is TRBJ1-5 and V is TRBV6-1; D is perhaps TRBD1 (6 bases). The CDR3 is made up of 14 amino acids. Deletions cut 10 bases from V and 6 bases from J, with 19 bases between. The germline V gene has CDR1 MNHNS and CDR2 SASEGT. CDR3: CATVIGGGSQPQHF. For the CDR3, the DNA is TGTGCCACAGTGATCGGCGGGGGCTCTCAGCCCCAGCATTTT.

The chain is built from TRBV6-5 and TRBJ1-6, with 8 bases matching TRBD1. The CDR3 has 15 residues. The germline gives CDR1 MNHEY, CDR2 SVGAGI. V was clipped by 4 bases and J by 10 bases; unmatched bases: 9. CDR3 amino acids: CASSSRGQGGSPLHF. CDR3 in DNA: TGTGCCAGCAGTTCACGAGGACAGGGAGGGTCACCCCTCCACTTT.

V usage is TRBV7-8 and J usage is TRBJ1-6, with 7 bases aligning to TRBD1. Germline V gene lookup returns CDR1 SGHVS and CDR2 FQNEAQ. The CDR3 consists of 15 residues. Germline trimming cut 6 bases from V and 8 bases from J; bases unmatched to any gene: 10. The chain's CDR3 is CASRRDRVGDSPLHF. CDR3 DNA: TGTGCCAGCAGGAGAGACAGGGTGGGGGATTCACCCCTCCACTTT.

The chain recombines TRBV11-3 with TRBJ2-2, with 8 bases fitting TRBD1. Trimming removed 4 bases from V and 3 bases from J; junction bases left unmatched: 7. The CDR3 extends over 16 amino acids. From germline, CDR1 is SGHNT and CDR2 YENEEA. The CDR3 nucleotides are TGTGCCAGCAGCTGGACAGGGATCGGAGACACCGGGGAGCTGTTTTTT. It specifies CASSWTGIGDTGELFF.

This sequence joins TRBV19 and TRBJ1-2; 9 bases line up with TRBD1. CDR1 and CDR2 (germline): LNHDA, SQIVND (reference sequence). V was clipped by 7 bases and J by 4 bases; unmatched bases: 7. The CDR3 is made up of 14 amino acids. The CDR3 here is CASTNRGRVYGYTF. The CDR3 region has the DNA TGTGCCAGTACTAACAGGGGGCGCGTCTATGGCTACACCTTC. Combining the CDR3 with reference TRBV19 and TRBJ1-2 gives the whole variable domain DGGITQSPKYLFRKEGQNVTLSCEQNLNHDAMYWYRQDPGQGLRLIYYSQIVNDFQKGDIAEGYSVSREKKESFPLTVTSAQKNPTAFYLCASTNRGRVYGYTFGSGTRLTVV.

This clone was observed a few times. This chain links TRBV6-5 with TRBJ1-2, with D unresolved. Per germline, CDR1 MNHEY and CDR2 SVGAGI. The V end was cut by 5 bases, the J end by 7 bases, with 11 bases between. The CDR3 consists of 12 residues. The CDR3 is CASSREGSGYTF. CDR3 DNA sequence: TGTGCCAGCAGTAGGGAGGGTAGTGGCTACACCTTC.

The chain couples TRBV19 to TRBJ2-5; 9 bases are shared with TRBD1. The CDR3 has 17 residues. V shed 3 bases, J shed 0 bases, and the junction held 8 bases outside the gene matches. Germline V gene data show CDR1 as LNHDA and CDR2 as SQIVND (reference sequence). CDR3 region: CASSIGQGSGNQETQYF. The CDR3 DNA reads TGTGCCAGTAGTATCGGACAGGGGAGTGGGAACCAAGAGACCCAGTACTTC.

The genes are TRBV6-1 and TRBJ2-7; tentatively, D is TRBD2 (6 bases). This CDR3 is 16 amino acids long. CDR1 MNHNS and CDR2 SASEGT come from the germline V gene. Deletions cut 1 base from V and 0 bases from J, with 13 bases between. The CDR3 loop reads CASSEGPGLHSYEQYF. The CDR3 nucleotides read TGTGCCAGCAGTGAAGGCCCGGGACTCCACTCCTACGAGCAGTACTTC.

The genes are TRBV4-1 and TRBJ2-5; possible D gene TRBD2, 6 bases. The CDR3 has 16 residues. The V gene lost 5 bases and the J gene lost 5 bases, with 21 bases spanning the gap. Germline CDR1 MGHRA, CDR2 YSYEKL. CDR3 amino acids: CASSSRSTNSGETQYF. The DNA for the CDR3 is TGCGCCAGCAGCTCGCGGAGCACGAACAGCGGGGAGACCCAGTACTTC.

The V and J genes are TRBV30 and TRBJ2-2; tentative D call: TRBD1 (5 bases). V lost 3 bases to trimming and J lost 0 bases, with 14 bases between them. From germline, CDR1 is GTSNPN and CDR2 SVGIG (reference sequence). This CDR3 spans 16 amino acids. CDR3 residues: CAWSRLRQTNTGELFF. DNA of the CDR3: TGTGCCTGGAGCAGGCTTCGACAGACGAACACCGGGGAGCTGTTTTTT.

V gene TRBV11-2 combines with J gene TRBJ1-2, with a weak D call TRBD1 (5 bases). The germline gives CDR1 SGHAT, CDR2 FQNNGV. V lost 4 bases and J 3 bases, leaving 18 bases between the germline ends. The CDR3 is made up of 16 amino acids. The CDR3 reads CASSSGWGVGDYGYTF. CDR3 nucleotide sequence: TGTGCCAGCAGCTCGGGGTGGGGGGTCGGTGACTATGGCTACACCTTC.

This clone was observed a single time. The genes are TRBV27 and TRBJ2-7; 9 nucleotides line up with TRBD1. The CDR3 contains 15 residues. V was pared by 6 bases and J by 4 bases, with 10 bases of the junction left unmatched. Germline V gene sequence: CDR1 MNHEY, CDR2 SMNVEV (reference sequence). Written as DNA, the CDR3 is TGTGCCAGCAGCCGAGTGGACAGGGGCGGGTACGAGCAGTACTTC. This gives the protein CASSRVDRGGYEQYF.

Comment on this clone: At one end, the junction sequence differs from germline, possibly due to a read error. V usage is TRBV2 and J usage is TRBJ2-3; D is perhaps TRBD1 (6 bases). The germline V gene has CDR1 SNHLY and CDR2 FYNNEI. The CDR3 sequence is 18 residues long. This CDR3 reads CASSEVGLGLDRTGTQYF. DNA of the CDR3: TGTGCCAGCAGTGAAGTGGGCTTAGGATTGGACAGAACAGGTACGCAGTATTTT.

The chain is built from TRBV5-1 and TRBJ2-2; D gene ambiguous. Germline assignment: CDR1 SGHRS and CDR2 YFSETQ. Trimming took off 6 bases at V and 6 bases at J, with 6 bases between the two ends. This CDR3 spans 11 amino acids. CDR3 sequence reads: CASIRAGELFF. CDR3 nucleotide sequence: TGCGCCAGCATTCGAGCCGGGGAGCTGTTTTTT.